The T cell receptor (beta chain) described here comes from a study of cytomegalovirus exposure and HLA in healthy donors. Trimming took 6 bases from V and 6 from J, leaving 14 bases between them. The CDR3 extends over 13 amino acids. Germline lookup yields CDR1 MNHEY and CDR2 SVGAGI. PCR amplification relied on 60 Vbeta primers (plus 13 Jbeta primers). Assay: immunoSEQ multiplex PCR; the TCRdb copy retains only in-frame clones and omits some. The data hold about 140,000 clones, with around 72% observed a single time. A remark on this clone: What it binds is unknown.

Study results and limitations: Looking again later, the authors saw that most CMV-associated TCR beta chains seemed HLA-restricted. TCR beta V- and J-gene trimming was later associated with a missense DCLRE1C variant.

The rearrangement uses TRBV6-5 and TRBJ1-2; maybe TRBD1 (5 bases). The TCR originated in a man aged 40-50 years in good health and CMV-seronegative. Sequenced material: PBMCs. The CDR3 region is CASSRGGADGYTF. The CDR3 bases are TGTGCCAGCAGCCGCGGAGGGGCGGATGGCTACACCTTC.